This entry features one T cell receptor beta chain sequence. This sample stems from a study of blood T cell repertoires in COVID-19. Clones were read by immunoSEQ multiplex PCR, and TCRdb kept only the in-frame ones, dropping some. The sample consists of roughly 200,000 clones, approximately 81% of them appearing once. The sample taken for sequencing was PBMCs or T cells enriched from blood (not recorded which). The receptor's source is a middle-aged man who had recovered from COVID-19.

CDR3 in amino acids: CASSQVTGVGGQTYEQYF. CDR3 sequence (DNA): TGCGCCAGCAGCCAAGTGACGGGGGTCGGGGGACAGACCTACGAGCAGTACTTC. This rearrangement joins TRBV4-1 to TRBJ2-7, with D possibly matching TRBD1 (7 bases). V dropped 1 base and J dropped 2 bases, with 21 bases sitting between them. The CDR3 runs to 18 residues. Germline loops: CDR1 MGHRA, CDR2 YSYEKL.